This section outlines one T cell receptor beta chain sequence together with its context. Authors' data handling: How many nucleated cells were present was estimated from reference gene primer amplification. Data came from immunoSEQ multiplex PCR; TCRdb stores just in-frame clones and leaves some out. V and J calls and clone size are copied from that table; D and trimming were computed from the DNA. The sample carries some 60,000 clones, about nine tenths recorded once. These data belong to a study of blood T cell repertoires in COVID-19. Study summary: Sites in the United States, Italy and Spain provided acute and convalescent COVID-19 samples. The cDNA or gDNA used as material had been derived from T cells, B-cell-depleted T cells, or PBMCs.

The V and J ends lost 7 bases and 6 bases, in that order; junction bases with no gene match: 7. The CDR3 has 13 residues. Germline V gene sequence: CDR1 SGDLS, CDR2 YYNGEE. This receptor was taken from a human donor in a cohort sampled during active COVID-19. The material sequenced was peripheral blood. This chain links TRBV9 with TRBJ2-3, with 8 bases lining up with TRBD2. CDR3 sequence reads: CASQAGAGDTQYF. In DNA form, the CDR3 reads TGTGCCAGCCAAGCGGGAGCAGGGGATACGCAGTATTTT. The full variable domain, in which reference TRBV9 and TRBJ2-3 provide the parts outside the CDR3, is DSGVTQTPKHLITATGQRVTLRCSPRSGDLSVYWYQQSLDQGLQFLIQYYNGEERAKGNILERFSAQQFPDLHSELNLSSLELGDSALYFCASQAGAGDTQYFGPGTRLTVL.